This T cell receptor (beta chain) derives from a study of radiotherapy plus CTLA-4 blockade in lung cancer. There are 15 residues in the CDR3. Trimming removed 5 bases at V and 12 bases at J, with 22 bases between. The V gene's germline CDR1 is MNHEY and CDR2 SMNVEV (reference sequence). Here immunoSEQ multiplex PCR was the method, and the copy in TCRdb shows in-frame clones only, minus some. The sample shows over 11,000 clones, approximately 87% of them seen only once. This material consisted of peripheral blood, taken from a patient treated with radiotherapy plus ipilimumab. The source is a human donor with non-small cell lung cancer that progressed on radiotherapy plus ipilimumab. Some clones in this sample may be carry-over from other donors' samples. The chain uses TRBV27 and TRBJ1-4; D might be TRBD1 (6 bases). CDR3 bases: TGTGCCAGCAGTGCCGGGACACACCGGGGGGAGGAACTGTTTTTT. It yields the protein CASSAGTHRGEELFF.